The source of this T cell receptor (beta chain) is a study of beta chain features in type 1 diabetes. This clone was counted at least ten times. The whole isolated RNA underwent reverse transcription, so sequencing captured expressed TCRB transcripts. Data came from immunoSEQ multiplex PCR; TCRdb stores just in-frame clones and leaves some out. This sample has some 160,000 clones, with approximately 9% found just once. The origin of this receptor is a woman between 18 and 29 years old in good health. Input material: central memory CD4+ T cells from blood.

Here the CDR3 DNA reads TGCAGCGTGGGACAGGGGACAACTGGGGCCAACGTCCTGACTTTC. This encodes CSVGQGTTGANVLTF. The chain couples TRBV29-1 to TRBJ2-6; TRBD1 matches 10 bases. The V and J ends lost 6 bases and 2 bases, in that order; junction bases with no gene match: 4. The CDR3 runs to 15 residues. Germline CDR1 SQVTM, CDR2 ANQGSEA.